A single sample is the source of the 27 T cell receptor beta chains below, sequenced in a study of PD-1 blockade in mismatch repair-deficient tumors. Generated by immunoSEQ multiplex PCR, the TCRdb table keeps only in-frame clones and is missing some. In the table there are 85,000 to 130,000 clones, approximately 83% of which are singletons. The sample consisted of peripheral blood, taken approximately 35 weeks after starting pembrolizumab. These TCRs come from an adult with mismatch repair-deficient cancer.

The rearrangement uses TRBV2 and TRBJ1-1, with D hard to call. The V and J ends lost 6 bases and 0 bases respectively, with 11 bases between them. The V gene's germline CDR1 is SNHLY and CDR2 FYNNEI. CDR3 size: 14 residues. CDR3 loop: CASRTTVVNTEAFF. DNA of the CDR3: TGTGCCAGCAGGACAACGGTGGTGAACACTGAAGCTTTCTTT.

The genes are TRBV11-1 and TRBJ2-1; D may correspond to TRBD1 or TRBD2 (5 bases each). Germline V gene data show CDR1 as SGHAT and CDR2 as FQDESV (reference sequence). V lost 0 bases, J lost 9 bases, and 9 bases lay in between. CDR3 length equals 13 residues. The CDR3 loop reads CASSLALGVEQFF. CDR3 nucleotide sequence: TGTGCCAGCAGCTTAGCGCTGGGGGTTGAGCAGTTCTTC.

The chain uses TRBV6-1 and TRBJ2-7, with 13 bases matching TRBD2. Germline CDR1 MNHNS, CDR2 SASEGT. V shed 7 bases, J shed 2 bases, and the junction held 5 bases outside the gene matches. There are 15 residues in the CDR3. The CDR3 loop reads CASTGTSGTPYEQYF. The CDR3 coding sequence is TGTGCCAGCACCGGGACTAGCGGGACTCCCTACGAGCAGTACTTC.

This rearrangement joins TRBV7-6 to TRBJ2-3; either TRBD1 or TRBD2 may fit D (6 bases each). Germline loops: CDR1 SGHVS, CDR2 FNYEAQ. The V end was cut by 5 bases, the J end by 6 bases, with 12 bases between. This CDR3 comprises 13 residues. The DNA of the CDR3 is TGTGCCAGCAGCGACGGAGGGGGGGATACGCAGTATTTT. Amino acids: CASSDGGGDTQYF.

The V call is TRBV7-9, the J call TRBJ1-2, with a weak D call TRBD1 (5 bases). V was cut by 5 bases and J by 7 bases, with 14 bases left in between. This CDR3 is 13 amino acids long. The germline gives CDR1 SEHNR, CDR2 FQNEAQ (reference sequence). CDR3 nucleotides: TGTGCCAGCAGCCCCGGGGGGGAAACTGGCTACACCTTC. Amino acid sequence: CASSPGGETGYTF. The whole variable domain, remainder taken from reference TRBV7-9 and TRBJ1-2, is DTGVSQNPRHKITKRGQNVTFRCDPISEHNRLYWYRQTLGQGPEFLTYFQNEAQLEKSRLLSDRFSAERPKGSFSTLEIQRTEQGDSAMYLCASSPGGETGYTFGSGTRLTVV.

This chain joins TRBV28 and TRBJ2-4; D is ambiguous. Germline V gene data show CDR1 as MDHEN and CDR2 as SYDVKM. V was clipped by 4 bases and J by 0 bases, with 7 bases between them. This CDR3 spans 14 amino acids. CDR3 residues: CASSSRLAKNIQYF. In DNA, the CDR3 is TGTGCCAGCAGTTCCCGACTAGCCAAAAACATTCAGTACTTC. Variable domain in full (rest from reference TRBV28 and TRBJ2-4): DVKVTQSSRYLVKRTGEKVFLECVQDMDHENMFWYRQDPGLGLRLIYFSYDVKMKEKGDIPEGYSVSREKKERFSLILESASTNQTSMYLCASSSRLAKNIQYFGAGTRLSVL.

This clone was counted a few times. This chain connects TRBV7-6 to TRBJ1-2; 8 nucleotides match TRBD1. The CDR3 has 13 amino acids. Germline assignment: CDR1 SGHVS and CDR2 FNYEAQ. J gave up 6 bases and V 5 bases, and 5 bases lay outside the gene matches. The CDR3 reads CASSAGGAHGYTF. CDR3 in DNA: TGTGCCAGCAGCGCAGGGGGCGCACATGGCTACACCTTC.

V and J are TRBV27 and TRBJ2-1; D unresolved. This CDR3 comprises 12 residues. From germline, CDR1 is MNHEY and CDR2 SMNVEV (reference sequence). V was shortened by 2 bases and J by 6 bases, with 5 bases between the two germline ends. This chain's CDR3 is CASSLPGNEQFF. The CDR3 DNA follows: TGTGCCAGCAGTTTACCGGGCAATGAGCAGTTCTTC.

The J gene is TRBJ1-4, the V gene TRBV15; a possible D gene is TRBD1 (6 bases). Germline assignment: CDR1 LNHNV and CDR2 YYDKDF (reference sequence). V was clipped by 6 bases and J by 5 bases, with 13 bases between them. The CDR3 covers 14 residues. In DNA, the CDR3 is TGTGCCACCAGGCCAGGGGATGAAAATGAAAAACTGTTTTTT. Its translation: CATRPGDENEKLFF. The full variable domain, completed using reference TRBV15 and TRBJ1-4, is DAMVIQNPRYQVTQFGKPVTLSCSQTLNHNVMYWYQQKSSQAPKLLFHYYDKDFNNEADTPDNFQSRRPNTSFCFLDIRSPGLGDTAMYLCATRPGDENEKLFFGSGTQLSVL.

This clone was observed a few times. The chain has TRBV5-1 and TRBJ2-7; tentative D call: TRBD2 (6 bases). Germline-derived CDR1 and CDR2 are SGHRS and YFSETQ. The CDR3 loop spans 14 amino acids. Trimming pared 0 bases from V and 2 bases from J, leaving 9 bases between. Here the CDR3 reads CASSLGLVPYEQYF. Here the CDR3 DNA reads TGCGCCAGCAGCTTGGGACTAGTTCCCTACGAGCAGTACTTC. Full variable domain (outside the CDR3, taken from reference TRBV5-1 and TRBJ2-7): KAGVTQTPRYLIKTRGQQVTLSCSPISGHRSVSWYQQTPGQGLQFLFEYFSETQRNKGNFPGRFSGRQFSNSRSEMNVSTLELGDSALYLCASSLGLVPYEQYFGPGTRLTVT.

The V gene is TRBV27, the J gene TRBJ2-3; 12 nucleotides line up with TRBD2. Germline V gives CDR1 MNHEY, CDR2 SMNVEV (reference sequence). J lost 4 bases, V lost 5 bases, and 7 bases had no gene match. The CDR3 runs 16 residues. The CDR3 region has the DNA TGTGCCAGCAGTCCCCTAGCGGGAGGGTACCCAGATACGCAGTATTTT. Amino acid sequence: CASSPLAGGYPDTQYF.

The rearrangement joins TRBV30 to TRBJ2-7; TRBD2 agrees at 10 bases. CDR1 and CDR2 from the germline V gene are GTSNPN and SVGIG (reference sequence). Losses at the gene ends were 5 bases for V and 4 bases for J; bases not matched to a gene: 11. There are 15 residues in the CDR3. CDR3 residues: CAWGARSGRRYEQYF. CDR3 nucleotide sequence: TGTGCCTGGGGGGCCCGTAGCGGGAGGCGGTACGAGCAGTACTTC.

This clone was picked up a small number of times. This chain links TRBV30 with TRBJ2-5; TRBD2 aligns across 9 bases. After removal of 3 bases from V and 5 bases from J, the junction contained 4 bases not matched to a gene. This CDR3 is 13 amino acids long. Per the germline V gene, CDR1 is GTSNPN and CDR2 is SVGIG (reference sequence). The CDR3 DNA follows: TGTGCCTGGAGGATTAGCGGGAGTGAGACCCAGTACTTC. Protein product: CAWRISGSETQYF.

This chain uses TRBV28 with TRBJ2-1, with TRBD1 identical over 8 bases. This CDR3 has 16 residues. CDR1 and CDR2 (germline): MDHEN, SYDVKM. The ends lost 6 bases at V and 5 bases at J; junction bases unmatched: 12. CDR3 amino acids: CASRSTTGVSNNEQFF. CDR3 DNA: TGTGCCAGCAGATCTACGACAGGGGTTAGTAACAATGAGCAGTTCTTC.

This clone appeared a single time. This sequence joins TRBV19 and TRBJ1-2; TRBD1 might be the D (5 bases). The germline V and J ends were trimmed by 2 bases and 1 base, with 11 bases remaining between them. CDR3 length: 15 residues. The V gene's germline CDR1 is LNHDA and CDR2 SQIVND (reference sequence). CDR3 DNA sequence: TGTGCCAGTAGTATATGGCCAGGGTATAACTATGGCTACACCTTC. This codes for CASSIWPGYNYGYTF.

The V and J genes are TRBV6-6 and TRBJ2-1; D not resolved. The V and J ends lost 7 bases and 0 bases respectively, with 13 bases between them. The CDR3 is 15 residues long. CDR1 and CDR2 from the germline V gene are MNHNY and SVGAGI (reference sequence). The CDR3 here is CASINPGSSYNEQFF. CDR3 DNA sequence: TGTGCCAGCATTAACCCCGGGTCCTCCTACAATGAGCAGTTCTTC.

Here the CDR3 reads CASSVRRGDTEAFF. Here the CDR3 DNA reads TGCGCCAGCAGTGTGCGGCGAGGGGACACTGAAGCTTTCTTT. The V gene is TRBV10-1, the J gene TRBJ1-1, with D perhaps matching TRBD1 (5 bases). The V gene's germline CDR1 is WNHNN and CDR2 SYGVQD (reference sequence). CDR3 length: 14 residues. V lost 4 bases and J lost 3, with 12 bases in between.

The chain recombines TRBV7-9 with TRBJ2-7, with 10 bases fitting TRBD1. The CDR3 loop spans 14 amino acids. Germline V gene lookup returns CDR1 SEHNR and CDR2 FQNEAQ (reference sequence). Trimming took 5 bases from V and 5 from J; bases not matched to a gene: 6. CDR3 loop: CASSPTGGIDEQYF. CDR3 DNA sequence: TGTGCCAGCAGCCCGACAGGGGGCATAGACGAGCAGTACTTC.

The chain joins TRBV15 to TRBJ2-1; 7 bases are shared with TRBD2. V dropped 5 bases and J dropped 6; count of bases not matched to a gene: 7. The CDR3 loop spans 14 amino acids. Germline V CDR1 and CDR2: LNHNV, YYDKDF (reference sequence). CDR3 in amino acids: CATSLGGTSNEQFF. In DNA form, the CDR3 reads TGTGCCACCAGCCTCGGGGGGACCAGCAATGAGCAGTTCTTC.

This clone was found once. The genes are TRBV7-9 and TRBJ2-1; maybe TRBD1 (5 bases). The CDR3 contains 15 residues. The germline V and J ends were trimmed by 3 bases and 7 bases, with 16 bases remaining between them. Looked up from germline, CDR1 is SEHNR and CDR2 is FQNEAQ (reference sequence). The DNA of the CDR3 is TGTGCCAGCAGCTTGGTCGGTCAGGGTTGGAATGAGCAGTTCTTC. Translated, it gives CASSLVGQGWNEQFF.

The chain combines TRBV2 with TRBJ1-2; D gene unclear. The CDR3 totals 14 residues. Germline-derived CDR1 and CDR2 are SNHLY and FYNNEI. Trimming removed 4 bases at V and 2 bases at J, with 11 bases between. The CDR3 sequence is CASSGLGANYGYTF. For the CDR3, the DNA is TGTGCCAGCAGTGGGCTGGGAGCCAACTATGGCTACACCTTC.

Here the CDR3 DNA reads TGTGCCAGCTCCTCGGACAGCCAGGGCTACGAGCAGTACTTC. Translated: CASSSDSQGYEQYF. This rearrangement joins TRBV18 to TRBJ2-7; weak D call: TRBD1 (6 bases). Trimming pared 6 bases from V and 3 bases from J, leaving 15 bases between. The CDR3 runs 14 residues. Germline V gene lookup returns CDR1 KGHSH and CDR2 LQKENI.

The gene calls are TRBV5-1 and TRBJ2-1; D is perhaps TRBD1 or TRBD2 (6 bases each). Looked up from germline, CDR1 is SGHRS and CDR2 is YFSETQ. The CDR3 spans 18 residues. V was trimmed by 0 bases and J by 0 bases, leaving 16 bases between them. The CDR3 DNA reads TGCGCCAGCAGCTTGGCTAGTGGGGGGCCGAGCTCCTACAATGAGCAGTTCTTC. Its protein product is CASSLASGGPSSYNEQFF. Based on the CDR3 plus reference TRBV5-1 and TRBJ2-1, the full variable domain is KAGVTQTPRYLIKTRGQQVTLSCSPISGHRSVSWYQQTPGQGLQFLFEYFSETQRNKGNFPGRFSGRQFSNSRSEMNVSTLELGDSALYLCASSLASGGPSSYNEQFFGPGTRLTVL.

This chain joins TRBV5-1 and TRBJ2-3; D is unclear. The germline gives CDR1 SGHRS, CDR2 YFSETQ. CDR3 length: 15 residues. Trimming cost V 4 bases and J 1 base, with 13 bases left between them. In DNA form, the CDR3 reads TGCGCCAGCAGCACCTACTCCGGTGGCACAGATACGCAGTATTTT. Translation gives CASSTYSGGTDTQYF.

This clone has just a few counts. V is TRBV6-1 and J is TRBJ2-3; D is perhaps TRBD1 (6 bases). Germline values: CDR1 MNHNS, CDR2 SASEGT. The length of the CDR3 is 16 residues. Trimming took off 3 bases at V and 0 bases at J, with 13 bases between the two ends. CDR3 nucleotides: TGTGCCAGCAGTGAGGGGGCTTACTCTAGCACAGATACGCAGTATTTT. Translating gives CASSEGAYSSTDTQYF.

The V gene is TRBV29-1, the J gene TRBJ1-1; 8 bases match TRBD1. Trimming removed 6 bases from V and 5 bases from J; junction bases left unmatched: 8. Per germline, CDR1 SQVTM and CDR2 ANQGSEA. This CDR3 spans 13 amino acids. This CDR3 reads CSVDTGGRTEAFF. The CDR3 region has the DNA TGCAGCGTCGACACAGGGGGGAGGACTGAAGCTTTCTTT.

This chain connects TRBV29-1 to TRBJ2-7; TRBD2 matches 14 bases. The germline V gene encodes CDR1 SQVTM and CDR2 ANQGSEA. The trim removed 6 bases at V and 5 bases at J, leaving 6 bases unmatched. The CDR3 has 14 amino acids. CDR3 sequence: CSVLPGLAGDEQYF. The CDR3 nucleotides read TGCAGCGTGCTTCCGGGACTAGCGGGAGACGAGCAGTACTTC.